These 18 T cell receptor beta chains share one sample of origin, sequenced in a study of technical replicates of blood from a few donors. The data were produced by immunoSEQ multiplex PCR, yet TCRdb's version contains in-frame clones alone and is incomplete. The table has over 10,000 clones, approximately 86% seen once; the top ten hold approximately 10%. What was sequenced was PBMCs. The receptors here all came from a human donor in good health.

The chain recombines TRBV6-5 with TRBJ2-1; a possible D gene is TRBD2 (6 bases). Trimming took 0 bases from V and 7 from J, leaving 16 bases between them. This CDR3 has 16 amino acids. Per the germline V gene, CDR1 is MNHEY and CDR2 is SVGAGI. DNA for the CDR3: TGTGCCAGCAGTTACTCCGGGGGTCTAATGAGGAATGAGCAGTTCTTC. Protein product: CASSYSGGLMRNEQFF.

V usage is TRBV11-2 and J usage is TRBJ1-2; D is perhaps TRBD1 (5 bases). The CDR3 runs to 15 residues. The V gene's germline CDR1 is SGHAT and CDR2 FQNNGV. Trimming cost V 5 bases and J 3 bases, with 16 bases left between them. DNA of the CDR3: TGTGCCAGCAGCCTTGGGGTCGACAGCTACTATGGCTACACCTTC. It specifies CASSLGVDSYYGYTF.

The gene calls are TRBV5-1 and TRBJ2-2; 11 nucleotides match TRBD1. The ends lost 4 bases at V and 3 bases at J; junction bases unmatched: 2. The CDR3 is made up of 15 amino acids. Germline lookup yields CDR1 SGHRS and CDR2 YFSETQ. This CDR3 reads CASSKGQGDTGELFF. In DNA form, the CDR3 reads TGCGCCAGCAGCAAGGGACAGGGGGACACCGGGGAGCTGTTTTTT.

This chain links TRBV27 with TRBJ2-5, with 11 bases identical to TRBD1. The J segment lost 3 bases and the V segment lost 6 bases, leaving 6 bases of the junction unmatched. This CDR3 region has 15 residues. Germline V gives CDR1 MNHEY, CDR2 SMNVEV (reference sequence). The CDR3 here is CASRGQGAGEETQYF. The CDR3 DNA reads TGTGCCAGCAGAGGACAGGGGGCAGGAGAAGAGACCCAGTACTTC.

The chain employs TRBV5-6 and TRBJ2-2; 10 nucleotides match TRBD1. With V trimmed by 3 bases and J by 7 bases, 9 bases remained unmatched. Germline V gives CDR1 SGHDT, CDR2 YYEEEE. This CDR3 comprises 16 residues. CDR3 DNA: TGTGCCAGCAGCTCGTTGGGGACAGGGGTCGTCGGGGAGCTGTTTTTT. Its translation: CASSSLGTGVVGELFF.

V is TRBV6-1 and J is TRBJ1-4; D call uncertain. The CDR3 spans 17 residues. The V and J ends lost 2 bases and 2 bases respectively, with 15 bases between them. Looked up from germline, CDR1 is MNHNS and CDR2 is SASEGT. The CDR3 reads CASSESLWQATNEKLFF. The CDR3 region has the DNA TGTGCCAGCAGTGAATCTCTATGGCAGGCGACTAATGAAAAACTGTTTTTT.

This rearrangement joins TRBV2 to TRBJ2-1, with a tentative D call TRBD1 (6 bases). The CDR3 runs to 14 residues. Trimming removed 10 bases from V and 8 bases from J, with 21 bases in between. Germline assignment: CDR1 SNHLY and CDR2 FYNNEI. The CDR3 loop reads CAIHRAQGPDEQFF. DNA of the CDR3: TGTGCCATCCACCGGGCCCAGGGGCCGGATGAGCAGTTCTTC.

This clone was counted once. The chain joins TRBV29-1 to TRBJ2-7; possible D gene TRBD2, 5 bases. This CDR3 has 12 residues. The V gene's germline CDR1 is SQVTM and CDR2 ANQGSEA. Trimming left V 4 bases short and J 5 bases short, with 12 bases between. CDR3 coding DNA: TGCAGCGTTGGGGCTACCGGGAACGAGCAGTACTTC. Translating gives CSVGATGNEQYF.

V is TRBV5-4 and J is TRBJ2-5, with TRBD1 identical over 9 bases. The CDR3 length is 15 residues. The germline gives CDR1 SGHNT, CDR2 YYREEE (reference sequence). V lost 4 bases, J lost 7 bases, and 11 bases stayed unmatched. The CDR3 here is CASSPEGQGGRTQYF. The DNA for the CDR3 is TGTGCCAGCAGCCCGGAGGGACAGGGCGGCAGGACCCAGTACTTC.

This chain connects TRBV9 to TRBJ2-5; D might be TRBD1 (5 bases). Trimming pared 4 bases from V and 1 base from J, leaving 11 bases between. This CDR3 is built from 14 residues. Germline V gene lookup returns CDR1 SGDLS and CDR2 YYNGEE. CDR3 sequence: CASSPQGTQETQYF. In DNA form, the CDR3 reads TGTGCCAGCAGCCCCCAGGGCACCCAAGAGACCCAGTACTTC. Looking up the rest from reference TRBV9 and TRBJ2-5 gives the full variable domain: DSGVTQTPKHLITATGQRVTLRCSPRSGDLSVYWYQQSLDQGLQFLIQYYNGEERAKGNILERFSAQQFPDLHSELNLSSLELGDSALYFCASSPQGTQETQYFGPGTRLLVL.

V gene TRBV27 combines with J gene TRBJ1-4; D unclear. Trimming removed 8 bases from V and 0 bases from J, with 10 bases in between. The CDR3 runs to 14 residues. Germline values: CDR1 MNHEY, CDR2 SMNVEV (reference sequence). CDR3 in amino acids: CASSRASTNEKLFF. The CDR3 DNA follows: TGTGCCAGCTCACGAGCCTCAACTAATGAAAAACTGTTTTTT.

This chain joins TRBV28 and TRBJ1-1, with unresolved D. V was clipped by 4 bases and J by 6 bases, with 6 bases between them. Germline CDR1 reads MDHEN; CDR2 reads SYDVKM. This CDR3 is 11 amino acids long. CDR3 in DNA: TGTGCCAGCAGTTCGTCCCCTGAAGCTTTCTTT. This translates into CASSSSPEAFF.

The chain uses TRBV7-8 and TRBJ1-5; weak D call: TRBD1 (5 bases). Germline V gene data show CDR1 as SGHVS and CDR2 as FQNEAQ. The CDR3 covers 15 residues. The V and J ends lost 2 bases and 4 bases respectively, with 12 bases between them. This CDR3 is CASSLFFRANQPQHF. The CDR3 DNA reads TGTGCCAGCAGCTTATTTTTCAGGGCTAATCAGCCCCAGCATTTT.

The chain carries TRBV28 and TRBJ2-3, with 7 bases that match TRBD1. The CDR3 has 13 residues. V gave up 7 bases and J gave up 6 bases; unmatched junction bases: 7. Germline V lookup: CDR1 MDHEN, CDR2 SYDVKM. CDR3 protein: CASITSGGDTQYF. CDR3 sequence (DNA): TGTGCCAGCATTACGTCAGGGGGTGATACGCAGTATTTT.

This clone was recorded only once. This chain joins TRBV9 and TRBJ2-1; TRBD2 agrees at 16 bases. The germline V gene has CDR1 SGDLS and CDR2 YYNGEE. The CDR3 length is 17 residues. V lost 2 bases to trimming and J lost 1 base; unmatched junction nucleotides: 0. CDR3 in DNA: TGTGCCAGCAGCGTGGGACTAGCGGGAGGGTCCTACAATGAGCAGTTCTTC. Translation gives CASSVGLAGGSYNEQFF.

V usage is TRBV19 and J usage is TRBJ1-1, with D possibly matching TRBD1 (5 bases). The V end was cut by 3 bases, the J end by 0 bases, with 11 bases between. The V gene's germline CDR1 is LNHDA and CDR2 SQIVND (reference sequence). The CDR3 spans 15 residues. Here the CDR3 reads CASSMEGHMNTEAFF. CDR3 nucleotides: TGTGCCAGTAGTATGGAGGGGCATATGAACACTGAAGCTTTCTTT. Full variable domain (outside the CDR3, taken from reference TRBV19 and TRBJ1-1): DGGITQSPKYLFRKEGQNVTLSCEQNLNHDAMYWYRQDPGQGLRLIYYSQIVNDFQKGDIAEGYSVSREKKESFPLTVTSAQKNPTAFYLCASSMEGHMNTEAFFGQGTRLTVV.

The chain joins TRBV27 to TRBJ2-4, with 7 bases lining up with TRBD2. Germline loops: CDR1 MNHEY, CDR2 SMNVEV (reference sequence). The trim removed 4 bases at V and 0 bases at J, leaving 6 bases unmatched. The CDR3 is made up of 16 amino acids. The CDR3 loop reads CASSYGGGIAKNIQYF. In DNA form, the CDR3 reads TGTGCCAGCAGTTATGGGGGGGGAATAGCCAAAAACATTCAGTACTTC.

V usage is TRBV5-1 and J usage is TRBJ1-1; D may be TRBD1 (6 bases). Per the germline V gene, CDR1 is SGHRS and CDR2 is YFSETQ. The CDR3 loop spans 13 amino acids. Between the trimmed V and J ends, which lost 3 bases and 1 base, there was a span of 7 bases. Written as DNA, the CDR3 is TGCGCCAGCAGCTGGGGACAGAACACTGAAGCTTTCTTT. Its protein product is CASSWGQNTEAFF.